The clone carrying this T cell receptor (beta chain) is medium-sized. What it binds is not known. Being off target in a library aimed at alpha chains, this beta chain has a size of little meaning. Time point denoted: sample taken at primary tumor resection. The sequenced material consisted of unsorted whole RNA from tumor, nontumor lung or frozen PBMC. Samples were obtained from approximately 72 donors, all untreated early-stage non-small cell lung cancer patients. With 4 bases removed from V and 4 bases from J, the gap between germline ends came to 2 bases. CDR3 length: 11 residues. The data were obtained in a study of spatial heterogeneity in lung cancer. Study-level results: Ubiquitous expanded tumor TCRs were observed in blood more at resection than follow-up.

Each TCR cDNA molecule bore a unique molecular identifier. MiXCR was run by TCRdb on the 5' RACE reads, yielding one entry per CDR3 protein. Among a few thousand distinct CDR3 sequences listed, 34% were seen once. The sequence came from a male donor with early-stage non-small cell lung cancer. The material was PBMCs, obtained at surgery. The V and J genes are TRBV12-3 or TRBV12-4 and TRBJ2-1; no definite D call. The CDR3 spells CASSSYNEQFF. DNA for the CDR3: TGTGCCAGCAGTTCGTACAATGAGCAGTTCTTC.